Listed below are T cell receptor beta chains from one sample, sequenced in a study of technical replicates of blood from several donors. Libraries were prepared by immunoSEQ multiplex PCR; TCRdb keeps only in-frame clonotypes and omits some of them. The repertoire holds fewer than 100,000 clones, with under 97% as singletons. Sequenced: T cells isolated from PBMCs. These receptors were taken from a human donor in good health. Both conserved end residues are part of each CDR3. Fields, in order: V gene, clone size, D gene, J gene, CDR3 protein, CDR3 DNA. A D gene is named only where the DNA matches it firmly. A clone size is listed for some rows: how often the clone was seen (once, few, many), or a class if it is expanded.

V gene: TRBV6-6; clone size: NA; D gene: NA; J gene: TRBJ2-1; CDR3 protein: CASSRQSYNEQFF; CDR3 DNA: TGTGCCAGCAGCCGACAGTCTTACAATGAGCAGTTCTTC
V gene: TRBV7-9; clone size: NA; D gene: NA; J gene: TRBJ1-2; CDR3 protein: CATHGQLIYGYTF; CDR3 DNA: TGTGCCACACACGGACAGCTAATATATGGCTACACCTTC
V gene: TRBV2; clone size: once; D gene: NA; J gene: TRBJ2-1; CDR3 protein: CASRGLETYNEQFF; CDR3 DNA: TGTGCCAGCAGGGGTTTGGAGACCTACAATGAGCAGTTCTTC
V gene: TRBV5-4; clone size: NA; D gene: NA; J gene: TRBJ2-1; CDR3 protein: CASRTDSSYNEQFF; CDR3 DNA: TGTGCCAGCAGAACGGACAGCTCCTACAATGAGCAGTTCTTC
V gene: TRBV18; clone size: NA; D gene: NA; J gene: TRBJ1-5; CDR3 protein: CASSPGGNSNQPQHF; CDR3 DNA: TGTGCCAGCTCACCCGGAGGGAACAGTAATCAGCCCCAGCATTTT
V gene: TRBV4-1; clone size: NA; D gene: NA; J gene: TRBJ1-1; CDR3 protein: CASSLFGGLMNTEAFF; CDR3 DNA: TGCGCCAGCAGCCTCTTTGGGGGCCTCATGAACACTGAAGCTTTCTTT
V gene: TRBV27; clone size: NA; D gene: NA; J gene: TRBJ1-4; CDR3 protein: CASSLSPGREKLFF; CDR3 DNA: TGTGCCAGCAGTTTATCGCCAGGGAGGGAAAAACTGTTTTTT
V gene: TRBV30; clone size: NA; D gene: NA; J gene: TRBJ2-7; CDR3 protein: CAWSTSGSGWDEQYF; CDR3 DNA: TGTGCCTGGAGTACCTCAGGGTCAGGCTGGGACGAGCAGTACTTC
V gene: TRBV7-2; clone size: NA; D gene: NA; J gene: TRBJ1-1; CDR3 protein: CASSPTRDTEAFF; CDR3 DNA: TGTGCCAGCAGCCCAACCCGGGACACTGAAGCTTTCTTT
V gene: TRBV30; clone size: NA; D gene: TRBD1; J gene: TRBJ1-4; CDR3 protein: CAWSGRGGANWEKLFF; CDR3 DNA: TGTGCCTGGAGTGGAAGAGGGGGCGCGAATTGGGAAAAACTGTTTTTT
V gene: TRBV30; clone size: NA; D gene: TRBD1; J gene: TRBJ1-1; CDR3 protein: CASSSGTGGDPDTEAFF; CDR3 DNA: TGTGCCTCCTCTTCCGGGACAGGGGGCGATCCGGACACTGAAGCTTTCTTT
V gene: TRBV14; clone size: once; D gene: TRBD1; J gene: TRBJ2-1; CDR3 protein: CASSQSDRALFF; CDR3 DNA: TGTGCCAGCAGCCAATCCGACAGGGCCCTGTTCTTC
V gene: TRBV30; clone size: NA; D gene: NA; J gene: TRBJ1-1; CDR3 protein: CAWSFYVEAFF; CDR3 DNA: TGTGCCTGGAGTTTTTATGTGGAAGCTTTCTTT